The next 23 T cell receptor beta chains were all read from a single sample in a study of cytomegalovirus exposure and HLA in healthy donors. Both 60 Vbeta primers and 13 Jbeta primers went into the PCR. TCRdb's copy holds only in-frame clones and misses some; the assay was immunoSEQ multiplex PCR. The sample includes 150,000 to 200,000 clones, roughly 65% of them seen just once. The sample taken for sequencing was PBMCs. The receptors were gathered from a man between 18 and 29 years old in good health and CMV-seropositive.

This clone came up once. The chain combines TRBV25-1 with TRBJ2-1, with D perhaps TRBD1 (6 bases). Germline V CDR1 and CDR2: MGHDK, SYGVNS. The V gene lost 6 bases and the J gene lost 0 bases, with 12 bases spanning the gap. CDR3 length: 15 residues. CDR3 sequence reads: CASSRGGSSYNEQFF. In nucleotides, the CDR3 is TGTGCCAGCAGCCGAGGGGGTAGCTCCTACAATGAGCAGTTCTTC.

CDR3 coding DNA: TGCAGCGTTGAGGGACTAGCGGGAGCTCAGGAGACCCAGTACTTC. Translation gives CSVEGLAGAQETQYF. This chain joins TRBV29-1 and TRBJ2-5; 14 nucleotides match TRBD2. The CDR3 has 15 residues. V shed 3 bases and J 5 bases; nucleotides not matched to a gene: 5. Germline lookup yields CDR1 SQVTM and CDR2 ANQGSEA.

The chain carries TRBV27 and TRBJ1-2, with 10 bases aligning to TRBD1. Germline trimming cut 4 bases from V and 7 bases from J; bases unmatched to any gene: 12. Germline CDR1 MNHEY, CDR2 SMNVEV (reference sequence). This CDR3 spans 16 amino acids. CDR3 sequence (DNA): TGTGCCAGCAGTTCCACCGGCGGGACAGGGGTGGGTGGCTACACCTTC. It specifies CASSSTGGTGVGGYTF.

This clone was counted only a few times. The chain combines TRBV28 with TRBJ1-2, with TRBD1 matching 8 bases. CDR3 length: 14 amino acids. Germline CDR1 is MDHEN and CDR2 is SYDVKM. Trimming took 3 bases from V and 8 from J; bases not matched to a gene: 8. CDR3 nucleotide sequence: TGTGCCAGCAGTTTCCAGACAGGGGCGTCCGGCTACACCTTC. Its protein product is CASSFQTGASGYTF.

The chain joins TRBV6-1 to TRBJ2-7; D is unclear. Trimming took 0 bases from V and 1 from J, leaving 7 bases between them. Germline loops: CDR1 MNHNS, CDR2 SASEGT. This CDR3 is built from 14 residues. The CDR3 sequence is CASSEARQSYEQYV. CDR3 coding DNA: TGTGCCAGCAGTGAAGCGAGGCAGTCCTACGAGCAGTACGTC.

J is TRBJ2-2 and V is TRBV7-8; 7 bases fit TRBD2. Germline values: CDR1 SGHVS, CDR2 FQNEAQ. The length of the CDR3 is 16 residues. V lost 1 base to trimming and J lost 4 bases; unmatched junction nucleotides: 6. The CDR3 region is CASSLDGGGSTGELFF. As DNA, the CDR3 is TGTGCCAGCAGCTTAGACGGCGGGGGAAGCACCGGGGAGCTGTTTTTT.

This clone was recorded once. The DNA of the CDR3 is TGTGCCACCAGCAGAGACAGTGGGGGGGACTATGGCTACACCTTC. It encodes CATSRDSGGDYGYTF. The genes are TRBV15 and TRBJ1-2; a possible D gene is TRBD1 (5 bases). This CDR3 contains 15 residues. V was cut by 0 bases and J by 3 bases, with 11 bases left in between. Looked up from germline, CDR1 is LNHNV and CDR2 is YYDKDF (reference sequence).

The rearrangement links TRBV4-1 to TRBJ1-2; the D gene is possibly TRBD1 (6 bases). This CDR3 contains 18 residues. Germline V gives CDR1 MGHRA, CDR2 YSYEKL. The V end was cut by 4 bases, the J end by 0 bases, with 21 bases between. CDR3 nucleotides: TGCGCCAGCAGCCCGCAGACACCAGCGACAGGAACTAACTATGGCTACACCTTC. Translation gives CASSPQTPATGTNYGYTF.

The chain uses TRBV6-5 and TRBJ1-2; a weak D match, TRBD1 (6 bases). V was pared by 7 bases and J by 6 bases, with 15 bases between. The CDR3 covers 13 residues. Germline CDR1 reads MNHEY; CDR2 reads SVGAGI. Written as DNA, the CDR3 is TGTGCCAGCACCCCGGCACAGGGACATGGCTACACCTTC. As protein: CASTPAQGHGYTF.

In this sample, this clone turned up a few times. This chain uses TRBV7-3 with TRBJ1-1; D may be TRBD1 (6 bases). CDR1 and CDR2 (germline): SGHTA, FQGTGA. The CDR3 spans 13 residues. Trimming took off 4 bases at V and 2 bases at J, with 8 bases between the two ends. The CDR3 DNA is TGTGCCAGCAGCTACGGGACAAACACTGAAGCTTTCTTT. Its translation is CASSYGTNTEAFF. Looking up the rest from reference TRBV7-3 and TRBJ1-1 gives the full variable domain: GAGVSQTPSNKVTEKGKYVELRCDPISGHTALYWYRQSLGQGPEFLIYFQGTGAADDSGLPNDRFFAVRPEGSVSTLKIQRTERGDSAVYLCASSYGTNTEAFFGQGTRLTVV.

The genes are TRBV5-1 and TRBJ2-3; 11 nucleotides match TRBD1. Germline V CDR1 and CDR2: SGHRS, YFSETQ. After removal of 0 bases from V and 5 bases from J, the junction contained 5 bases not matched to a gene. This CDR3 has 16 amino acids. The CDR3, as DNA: TGCGCCAGCAGCTTGGAAGGACAGGGGGCAATAGATACGCAGTATTTT. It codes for CASSLEGQGAIDTQYF.

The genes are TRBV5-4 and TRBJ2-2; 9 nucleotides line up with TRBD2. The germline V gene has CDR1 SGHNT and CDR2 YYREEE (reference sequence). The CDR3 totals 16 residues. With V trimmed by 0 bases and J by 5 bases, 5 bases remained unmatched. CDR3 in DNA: TGTGCCAGCAGCTTGGGTAGCGGGAGAAGTACCGGGGAGCTGTTTTTT. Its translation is CASSLGSGRSTGELFF.

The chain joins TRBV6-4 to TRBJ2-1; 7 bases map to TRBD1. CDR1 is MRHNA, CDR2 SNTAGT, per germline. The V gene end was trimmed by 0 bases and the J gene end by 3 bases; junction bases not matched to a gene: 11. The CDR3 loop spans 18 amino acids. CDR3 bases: TGTGCCAGCAGTGACTCACCCCATGGGACAGACAGCTACAATGAGCAGTTCTTC. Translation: CASSDSPHGTDSYNEQFF.

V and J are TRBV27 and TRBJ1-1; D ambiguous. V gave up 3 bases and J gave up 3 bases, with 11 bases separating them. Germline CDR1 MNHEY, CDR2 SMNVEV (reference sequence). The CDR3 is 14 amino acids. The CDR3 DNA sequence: TGTGCCAGCAGTTTTCCCGGGAAGGACACTGAAGCTTTCTTT. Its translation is CASSFPGKDTEAFF.

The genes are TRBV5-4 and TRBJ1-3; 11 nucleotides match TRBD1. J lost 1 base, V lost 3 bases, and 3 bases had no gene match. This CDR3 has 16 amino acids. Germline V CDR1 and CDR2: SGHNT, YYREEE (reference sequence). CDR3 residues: CASSWGQGGSGNTIYF. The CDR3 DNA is TGTGCCAGCAGCTGGGGACAGGGGGGATCTGGAAACACCATATATTTT.

CDR3 nucleotide sequence: TGTGCCAGCAGCGTACAGGGGGAGAATTCACCCCTCCACTTT. Protein: CASSVQGENSPLHF. V and J are TRBV9 and TRBJ1-6, with 7 bases identical to TRBD1. The CDR3 totals 14 residues. The ends lost 1 base at V and 7 bases at J; junction bases unmatched: 2. Germline V CDR1 and CDR2: SGDLS, YYNGEE.

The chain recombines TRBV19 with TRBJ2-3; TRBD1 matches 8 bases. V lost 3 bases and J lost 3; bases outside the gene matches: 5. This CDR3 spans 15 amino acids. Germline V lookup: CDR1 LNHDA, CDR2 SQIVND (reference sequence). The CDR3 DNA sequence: TGTGCCAGTAGTATGGGCAGGGGGCTGACAGATACGCAGTATTTT. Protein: CASSMGRGLTDTQYF.

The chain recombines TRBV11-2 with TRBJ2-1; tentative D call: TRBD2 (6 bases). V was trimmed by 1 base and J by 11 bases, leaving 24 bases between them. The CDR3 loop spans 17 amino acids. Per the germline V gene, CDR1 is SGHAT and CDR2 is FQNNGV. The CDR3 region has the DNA TGTGCCAGCAGCTTAGCGGGGACTGGCGTCCCCAAGCAACAGCAGTTCTTC. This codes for CASSLAGTGVPKQQQFF.

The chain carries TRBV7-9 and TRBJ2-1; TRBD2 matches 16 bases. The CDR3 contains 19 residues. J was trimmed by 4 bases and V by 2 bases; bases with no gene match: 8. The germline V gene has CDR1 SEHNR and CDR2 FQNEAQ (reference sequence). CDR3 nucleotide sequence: TGTGCCAGCAGCTTAACTGGGACTAGCGGGAGGGCCTCGTACAATGAGCAGTTCTTC. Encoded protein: CASSLTGTSGRASYNEQFF.

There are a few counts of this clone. The CDR3 DNA sequence: TGTGCCAGCAGCGTAGGGGGACAGGGTCTCGATGAGCAGTTCTTC. It specifies CASSVGGQGLDEQFF. The chain links TRBV9 to TRBJ2-1; TRBD1 matches 9 bases. J gave up 8 bases and V 0 bases, and 6 bases lay outside the gene matches. CDR1 is SGDLS, CDR2 YYNGEE, per germline. The CDR3 is made up of 15 amino acids.

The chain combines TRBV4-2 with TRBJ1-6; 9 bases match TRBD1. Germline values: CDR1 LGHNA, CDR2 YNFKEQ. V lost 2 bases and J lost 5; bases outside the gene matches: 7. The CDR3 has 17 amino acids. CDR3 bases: TGTGCCAGCAGCCAAAGCGTACAGGGGGCGGATAATTCACCCCTCCACTTT. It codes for CASSQSVQGADNSPLHF.

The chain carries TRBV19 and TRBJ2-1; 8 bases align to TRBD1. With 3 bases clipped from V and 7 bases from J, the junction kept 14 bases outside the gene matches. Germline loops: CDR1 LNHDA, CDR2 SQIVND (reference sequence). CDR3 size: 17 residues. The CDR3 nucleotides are TGTGCCAGTAGTATCCGACCGAACCAGGGGGCTAATAATGAGCAGTTCTTC. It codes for CASSIRPNQGANNEQFF.

CDR3 sequence (DNA): TGTGCCAGCAGCCCGGTTCAAAGCGGAAATTCACCCCTCCACTTT. Translation gives CASSPVQSGNSPLHF. The chain couples TRBV7-2 to TRBJ1-6; unclear D gene. The V end was cut by 5 bases, the J end by 7 bases, with 15 bases between. The CDR3 extends over 15 amino acids. The germline V gene has CDR1 SGHTA and CDR2 FQGNSA.